This T cell receptor (beta chain) was captured by sequencing in a study of blood T cell repertoires in COVID-19. Germline V lookup: CDR1 SGDLS, CDR2 YYNGEE. V shed 3 bases, J shed 6 bases, and the junction held 6 bases outside the gene matches. The CDR3 covers 14 residues. The repertoire was sequenced with immunoSEQ multiplex PCR; TCRdb's copy has only in-frame clones and lacks some. This table has more than 150,000 clones, more than 80% appearing once. The sequenced sample consisted of peripheral blood. The chain combines TRBV9 with TRBJ2-7; 10 bases map to TRBD1. This clonotype was obtained from a human donor in a cohort sampled during active COVID-19. The CDR3 reads CASSGRQGASEQYF. The CDR3, as DNA: TGTGCCAGCAGCGGGCGACAGGGGGCTTCCGAGCAGTACTTC. Drawing the rest from reference TRBV9 and TRBJ2-7, the complete variable domain is DSGVTQTPKHLITATGQRVTLRCSPRSGDLSVYWYQQSLDQGLQFLIQYYNGEERAKGNILERFSAQQFPDLHSELNLSSLELGDSALYFCASSGRQGASEQYFGPGTRLTVT.